The subject of this entry is one T cell receptor beta chain. The germline gives CDR1 KGHSH, CDR2 LQKENI. This CDR3 has 13 residues. V lost 0 bases and J 6 bases, leaving 8 bases between the germline ends. This record belongs to a study of blood T cell repertoires in COVID-19. For the study at large: Sample material is recorded as cDNA or gDNA derived from T cells, B-cell-depleted T cells, or PBMCs.

Profiled with immunoSEQ multiplex PCR; TCRdb holds only in-frame clones, not every one. The sample gives 60,000 to 85,000 clones, 88% of which show up once; more than 1.5% is in the top ten. V gene TRBV18 combines with J gene TRBJ1-2; possible D gene TRBD1, 5 bases. The TCR originated in a woman aged 80 or over with active or convalescent COVID-19. Sequenced material: peripheral blood. Here the CDR3 DNA reads TGTGCCAGCTCACCACCAGGGGCGCATGGCTACACCTTC. Its translation is CASSPPGAHGYTF.